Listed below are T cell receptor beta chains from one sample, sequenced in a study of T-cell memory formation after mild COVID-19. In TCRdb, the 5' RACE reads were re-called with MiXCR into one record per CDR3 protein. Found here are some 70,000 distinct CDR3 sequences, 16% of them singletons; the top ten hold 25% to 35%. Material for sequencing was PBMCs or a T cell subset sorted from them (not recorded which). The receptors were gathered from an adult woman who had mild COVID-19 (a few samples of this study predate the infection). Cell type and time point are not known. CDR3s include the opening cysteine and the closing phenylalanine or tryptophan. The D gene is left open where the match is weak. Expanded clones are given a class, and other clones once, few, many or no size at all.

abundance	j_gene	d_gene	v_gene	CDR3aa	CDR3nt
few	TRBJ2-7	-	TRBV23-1	CASSLPPEGYEQYF	TGCGCCAGCAGCCTCCCCCCGGAAGGCTACGAGCAGTACTTC
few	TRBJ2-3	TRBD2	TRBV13	CASSGLAGMSTDTQYF	TGTGCCAGCAGCGGACTAGCGGGGATGAGCACAGATACGCAGTATTTT
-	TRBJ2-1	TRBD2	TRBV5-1	CASSLEVAGAYNEQFF	TGCGCCAGCAGCTTGGAGGTAGCGGGGGCTTACAATGAGCAGTTCTTC
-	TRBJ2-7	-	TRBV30	CAWGTYEQYF	TGTGCCTGGGGGACCTACGAGCAGTACTTC
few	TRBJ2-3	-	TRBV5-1	CASSLAGRSTDTQYF	TGCGCCAGCAGCTTGGCGGGACGGAGCACAGATACGCAGTATTTT
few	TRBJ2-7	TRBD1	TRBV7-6	CASSLPSGGTGVNEQYF	TGTGCCAGCAGCCTACCTTCTGGGGGGACAGGGGTGAACGAGCAGTACTTC
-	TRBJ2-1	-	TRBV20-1	CSARDMGGYVYNEQFF	TGCAGTGCTAGAGATATGGGGGGCTACGTTTACAATGAGCAGTTCTTC
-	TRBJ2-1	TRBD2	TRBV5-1	CASSLTLASGRILGYNEQFF	TGCGCCAGCAGCCTTACACTTGCTAGCGGGAGAATACTAGGCTACAATGAGCAGTTCTTC
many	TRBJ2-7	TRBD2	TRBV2	CASSEASGPYEQYF	TGTGCCAGCAGTGAGGCTAGCGGGCCGTACGAGCAGTACTTC
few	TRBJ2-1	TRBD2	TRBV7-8	CASSALAGGANEQFF	TGTGCCAGCAGCGCACTAGCGGGAGGAGCAAATGAGCAGTTCTTC
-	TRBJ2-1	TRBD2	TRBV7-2	CASRPGGTYNEQFF	TGTGCCAGCCGCCCCGGGGGGACCTACAATGAGCAGTTCTTC
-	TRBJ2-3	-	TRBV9	CASTDLGPSTDTQYF	TGTGCCAGCACCGACTTAGGACCCAGCACAGATACGCAGTATTTT
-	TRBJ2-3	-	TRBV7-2	CASSPSIADTDTQYF	TGTGCCAGCAGTCCCTCTATAGCCGACACAGATACGCAGTATTTT
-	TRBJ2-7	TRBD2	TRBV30	CAWSDDPGGGNYEQYF	TGTGCCTGGAGCGACGACCCAGGCGGGGGTAACTACGAGCAGTACTTC
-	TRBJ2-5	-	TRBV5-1	CASSYATGQGKTQYF	TGCGCCAGCAGCTATGCTACAGGGCAGGGGAAGACCCAGTACTTC
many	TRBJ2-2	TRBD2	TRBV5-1	CASSLWTSVGTGELFF	TGCGCCAGCAGCTTGTGGACTAGCGTAGGAACCGGGGAGCTGTTTTTT
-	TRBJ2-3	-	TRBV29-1	CSGRGFTDTQYF	TGCAGCGGGAGGGGATTCACAGATACGCAGTATTTT
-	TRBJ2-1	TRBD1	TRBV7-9	CASSTTRTGFTNNEQFF	TGTGCCAGCAGCACCACTCGGACAGGGTTCACCAACAATGAGCAGTTCTTC
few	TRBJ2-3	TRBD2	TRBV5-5	CASSLRLAGGVDTQYF	TGTGCCAGCAGCCTGAGACTAGCGGGAGGGGTAGATACGCAGTATTTT
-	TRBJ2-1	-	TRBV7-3	CASSQTGSSYNEQFF	TGTGCCAGCAGCCAGACGGGAAGCTCCTACAATGAGCAGTTCTTC
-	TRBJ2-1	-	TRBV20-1	CSAKVRVSYNEQFF	TGCAGTGCTAAGGTCAGGGTCTCCTACAATGAGCAGTTCTTC
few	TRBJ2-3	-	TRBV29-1	CSVAGGVADTQYF	TGCAGCGTTGCCGGGGGAGTGGCAGATACGCAGTATTTT
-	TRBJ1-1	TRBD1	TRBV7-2	CASSLGAGTGRGTEAFF	TGTGCCAGCAGCTTAGGGGCCGGGACAGGGAGGGGCACTGAAGCTTTCTTT
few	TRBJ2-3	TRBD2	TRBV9	CASSASGGVTDTQYF	TGTGCCAGCAGCGCTTCGGGGGGGGTCACAGATACGCAGTATTTT
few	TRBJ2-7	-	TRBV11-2	CASRDTTYEQYF	TGTGCCAGCAGGGACACAACCTACGAGCAGTACTTC
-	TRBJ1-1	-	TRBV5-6	CASSFGTNSEAFF	TGTGCCAGCAGCTTTGGGACCAATTCTGAAGCTTTCTTT
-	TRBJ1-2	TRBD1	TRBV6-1	CASSSWTGVVSGYTF	TGTGCCAGCAGTTCTTGGACAGGGGTGGTATCTGGCTACACCTTC
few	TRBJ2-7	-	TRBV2	CASSDGRGTDEQYF	TGTGCCAGCAGTGATGGCAGGGGGACTGACGAGCAGTACTTC
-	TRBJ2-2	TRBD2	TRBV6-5	CASSYHATSGGAPNTGELFF	TGTGCCAGCAGTTACCACGCGACTAGCGGGGGGGCCCCGAACACCGGGGAGCTGTTTTTT
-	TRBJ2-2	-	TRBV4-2	CASSQDGRLGDTGELFF	TGTGCCAGCAGCCAAGATGGGAGGCTAGGGGACACCGGGGAGCTGTTTTTT
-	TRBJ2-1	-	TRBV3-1	CASSQLTSTSLSDEQFF	TGTGCCAGCAGCCAGCTTACGTCTACTAGTTTGTCGGATGAGCAGTTCTTC
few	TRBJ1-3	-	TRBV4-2	CASSDLQSGNTIYF	TGTGCCAGCAGCGATTTACAATCTGGAAACACCATATATTTT
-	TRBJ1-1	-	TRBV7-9	CATGSEYGEAFF	TGTGCCACCGGGTCAGAATACGGTGAAGCTTTCTTT
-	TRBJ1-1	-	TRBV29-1	CSEGTVEAFF	TGCAGCGAAGGGACGGTTGAAGCTTTCTTT
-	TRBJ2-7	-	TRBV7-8	CASSSDGYSYEQYF	TGTGCCAGCAGCTCGGACGGATACTCCTACGAGCAGTACTTC
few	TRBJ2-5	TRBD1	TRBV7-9	CASSHRTGQVETQYF	TGTGCCAGCAGCCATAGGACAGGGCAGGTAGAGACCCAGTACTTC
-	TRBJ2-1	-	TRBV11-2	CASSPGGDDNEQFF	TGTGCCAGCAGCCCAGGGGGGGATGACAATGAGCAGTTCTTC
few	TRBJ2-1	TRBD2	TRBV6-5	CASSYLAGSYNEQFF	TGTGCCAGCAGTTACTTAGCGGGGTCATACAATGAGCAGTTCTTC
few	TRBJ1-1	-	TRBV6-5	CASRPTGRTEAFF	TGTGCCAGCAGACCCACAGGGAGGACTGAAGCTTTCTTT
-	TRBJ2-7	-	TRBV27	CASSLSPFYEQYF	TGTGCCAGCAGTTTATCACCTTTCTACGAGCAGTACTTC
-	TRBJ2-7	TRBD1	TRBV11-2	CASRIRGPLSYEQYF	TGTGCCAGCAGAATTAGGGGGCCTCTCTCCTACGAGCAGTACTTC
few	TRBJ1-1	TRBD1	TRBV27	CASSRQGLETEAFF	TGTGCCAGCAGTCGACAGGGGTTGGAGACTGAAGCTTTCTTT
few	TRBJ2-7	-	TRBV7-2	CASDLDGSSYEQYF	TGTGCCAGTGATTTGGACGGATCCTCCTACGAGCAGTACTTC
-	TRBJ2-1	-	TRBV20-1	CSALRGGAGSYNEQFF	TGCAGTGCCCTACGAGGGGGGGCGGGTTCCTACAATGAGCAGTTCTTC
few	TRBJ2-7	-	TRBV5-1	CASSSTTQGGSISYEQYF	TGCGCCAGCAGCTCCACAACCCAGGGGGGGTCGATCTCCTACGAGCAGTACTTC
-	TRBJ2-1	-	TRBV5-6	CASSPWDLPREQFF	TGTGCCAGCAGCCCGTGGGACTTACCACGAGAGCAGTTCTTC
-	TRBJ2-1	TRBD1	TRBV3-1	CASTQATGDMNEQFF	TGTGCCAGCACCCAAGCTACAGGGGATATGAATGAGCAGTTCTTC
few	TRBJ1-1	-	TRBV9	CASSVPGALNTEAFF	TGTGCCAGCAGCGTACCCGGTGCACTGAACACTGAAGCTTTCTTT
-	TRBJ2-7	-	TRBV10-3	CAISESRTPDEQYF	TGTGCCATCAGTGAGTCGAGGACGCCTGACGAGCAGTACTTC